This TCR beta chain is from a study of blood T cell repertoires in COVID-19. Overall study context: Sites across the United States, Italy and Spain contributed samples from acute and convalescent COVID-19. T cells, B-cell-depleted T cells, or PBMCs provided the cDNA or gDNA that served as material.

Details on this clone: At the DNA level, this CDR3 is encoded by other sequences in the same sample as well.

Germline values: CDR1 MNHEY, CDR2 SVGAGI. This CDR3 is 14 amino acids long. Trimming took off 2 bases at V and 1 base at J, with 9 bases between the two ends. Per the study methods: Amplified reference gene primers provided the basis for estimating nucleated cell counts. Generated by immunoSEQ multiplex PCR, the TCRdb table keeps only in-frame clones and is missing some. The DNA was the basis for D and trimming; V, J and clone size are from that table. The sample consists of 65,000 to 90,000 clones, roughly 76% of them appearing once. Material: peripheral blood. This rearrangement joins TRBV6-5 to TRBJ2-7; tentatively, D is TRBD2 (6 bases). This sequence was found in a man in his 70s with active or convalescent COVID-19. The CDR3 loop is CASSYTGTSYEQYF. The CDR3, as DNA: TGTGCCAGCAGTTACACCGGGACTTCCTACGAGCAGTACTTC.